The clone carrying this T cell receptor beta chain was picked up many times. No antigen is known for it. The sample is drawn from a study of T cells in Graves' hyperthyroidism and ophthalmopathy. Study observations and caveats: Most clonotypes expanded in the thyroid (above 0.001) were also present in blood.

Diagnostic assessment was based on clinical symptoms, serum thyroxine and TRAb, thyroid ultrasound and orbital computed tomography. Blood from later-ophthalmopathy patients was taken at first hyperthyroidism diagnosis. The PBMCs studied were ones that came from roughly 9.4 ml fresh peripheral blood. Germline assignment: CDR1 SGDLS and CDR2 YYNGEE. Trimming cost V 3 bases and J 1 base, with 7 bases left between them. This CDR3 is 13 amino acids long. RNA transcripts gave rise to amplified TCR beta CDR3 regions. The HTBI primer set drove a first-round RT-PCR of the TCR CDR3. One entry per CDR3 protein, called by TCRdb with MiXCR from the multiplex PCR reads. The sample includes under 450,000 distinct CDR3 sequences, roughly a sixth of them seen just once.

The chain has TRBV9 and TRBJ2-5, with D unresolved. The TCR sequence derives from a woman aged 25 to 39 with Graves' hyperthyroidism that later progressed to Graves' ophthalmopathy. Sequencing was performed on blood. DNA for the CDR3: TGTGCCAGCAGCGCAGGCTCCCAAGAGACCCAGTACTTC. It encodes CASSAGSQETQYF.